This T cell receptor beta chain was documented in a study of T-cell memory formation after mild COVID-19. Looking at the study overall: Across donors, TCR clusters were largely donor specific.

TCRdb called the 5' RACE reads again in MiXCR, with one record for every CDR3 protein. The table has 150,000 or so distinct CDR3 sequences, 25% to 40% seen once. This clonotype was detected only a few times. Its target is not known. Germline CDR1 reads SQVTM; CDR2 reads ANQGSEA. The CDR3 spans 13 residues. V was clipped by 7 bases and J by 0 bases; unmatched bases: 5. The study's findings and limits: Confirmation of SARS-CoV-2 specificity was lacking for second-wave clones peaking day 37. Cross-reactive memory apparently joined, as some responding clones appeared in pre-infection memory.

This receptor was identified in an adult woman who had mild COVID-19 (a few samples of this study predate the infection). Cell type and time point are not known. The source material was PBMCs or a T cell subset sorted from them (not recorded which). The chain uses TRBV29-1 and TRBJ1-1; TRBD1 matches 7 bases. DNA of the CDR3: TGCAGCGCCCAGACAGGGCTGAACACTGAAGCTTTCTTT. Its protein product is CSAQTGLNTEAFF.